Below, 7 T cell receptor beta chains from the same sample are listed, as sequenced in a study of a mutant IDH1 vaccine in newly diagnosed glioma. These receptors' antigens are unknown. Time point meaning: week 23, last vaccination. The study gave 300 ug of mutant IDH1 20-mer peptide per vaccine dose, with topical imiquimod. The protocol was immunoSEQ multiplex PCR, while the TCRdb copy is restricted to in-frame clones and leaves out a portion. The sample lists about 40,000 clones; around 74% were seen once. The sample was PBMCs, taken from a glioma patient whose treatment included an IDH1 peptide vaccine. The source is a man aged 50 to 60 with glioma.

V usage is TRBV9 and J usage is TRBJ2-3; a weak D match, TRBD1 (5 bases). Germline V lookup: CDR1 SGDLS, CDR2 YYNGEE. The V and J ends lost 3 bases and 2 bases respectively, with 13 bases between them. The CDR3 loop spans 15 amino acids. In nucleotides, the CDR3 is TGTGCCAGCAGCGCTTACTATGGGGCCACAGATACGCAGTATTTT. It yields the protein CASSAYYGATDTQYF.

The chain has TRBV2 and TRBJ1-2; the D is unclear. This CDR3 contains 13 residues. Trimming took 2 bases from V and 2 from J, leaving 6 bases between them. Germline V lookup: CDR1 SNHLY, CDR2 FYNNEI. The CDR3 DNA follows: TGTGCCAGCAGTGAATTAGGGAACTATGGCTACACCTTC. Protein product: CASSELGNYGYTF.

V gene TRBV20-1 combines with J gene TRBJ2-3; D is ambiguous. Trimming removed 5 bases from V and 1 base from J, with 4 bases in between. This CDR3 has 11 residues. The germline V gene encodes CDR1 DFQATT and CDR2 SNEGSKA (reference sequence). Here the CDR3 DNA reads TGCAGTGCTTTAGGCACAGATACGCAGTATTTT. It encodes CSALGTDTQYF.

This rearrangement joins TRBV30 to TRBJ2-7; D remains ambiguous. Germline CDR1 and CDR2: GTSNPN and SVGIG (reference sequence). V shed 8 bases and J shed 2 bases, with 13 bases lying between them. The CDR3 loop spans 12 amino acids. CDR3 in DNA: TGTGCCGTGCTGGATGGCCCCTACGAGCAGTACTTC. Encoded protein: CAVLDGPYEQYF.

The rearrangement joins TRBV7-3 to TRBJ2-5, with D uncertain. From germline, CDR1 is SGHTA and CDR2 FQGTGA. Trimming pared 1 base from V and 1 base from J, leaving 7 bases between. There are 14 residues in the CDR3. CDR3 DNA sequence: TGTGCCAGCAGCTTAATTGCCAGCCAAGAGACCCAGTACTTC. Amino acid sequence: CASSLIASQETQYF.

This chain joins TRBV6-4 and TRBJ2-3, with TRBD2 matching 9 bases. Germline loops: CDR1 MRHNA, CDR2 SNTAGT. This CDR3 spans 16 amino acids. V gave up 0 bases and J gave up 6 bases; unmatched junction bases: 7. CDR3 nucleotides: TGTGCCAGCAGTGACTCCCGGCGGGGGGGCGCGGATACGCAGTATTTT. Translated: CASSDSRRGGADTQYF.

The CDR3 protein is CASSSDMNYEQYF. The CDR3 coding sequence is TGTGCCAGCAGCTCAGACATGAACTACGAGCAGTACTTC. The V and J genes are TRBV6-5 and TRBJ2-7; D is unresolved. V was clipped by 6 bases and J by 3 bases, with 12 bases between them. CDR3 length: 13 amino acids. Per germline, CDR1 MNHEY and CDR2 SVGAGI.